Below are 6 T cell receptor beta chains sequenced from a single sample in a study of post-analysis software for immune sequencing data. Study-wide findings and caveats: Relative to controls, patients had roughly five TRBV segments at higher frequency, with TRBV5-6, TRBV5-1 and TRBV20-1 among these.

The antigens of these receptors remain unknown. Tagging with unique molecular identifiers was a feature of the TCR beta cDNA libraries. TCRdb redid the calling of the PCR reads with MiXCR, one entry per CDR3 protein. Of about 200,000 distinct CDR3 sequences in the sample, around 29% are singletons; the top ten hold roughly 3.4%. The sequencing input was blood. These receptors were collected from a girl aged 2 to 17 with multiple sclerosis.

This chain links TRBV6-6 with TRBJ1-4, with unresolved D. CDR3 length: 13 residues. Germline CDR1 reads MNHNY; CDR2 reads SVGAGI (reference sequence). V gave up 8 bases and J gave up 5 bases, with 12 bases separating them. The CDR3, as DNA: TGTGCCAGCGATACCAGCCCGAATGAAAAACTGTTTTTT. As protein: CASDTSPNEKLFF.

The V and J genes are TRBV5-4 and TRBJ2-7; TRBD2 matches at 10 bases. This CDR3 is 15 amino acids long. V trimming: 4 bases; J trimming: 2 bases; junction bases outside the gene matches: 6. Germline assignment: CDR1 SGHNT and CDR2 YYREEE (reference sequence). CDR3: CASSNPGTSAYEQYF. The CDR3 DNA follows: TGTGCCAGCAGCAACCCCGGGACTAGCGCCTACGAGCAGTACTTC.

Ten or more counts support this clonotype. CDR3 sequence reads: CSAKGPPGPEQFF. The CDR3 DNA follows: TGCAGTGCCAAGGGGCCCCCGGGACCTGAGCAGTTCTTC. This rearrangement joins TRBV20-1 to TRBJ2-1, with D perhaps assigned TRBD1 or TRBD2 (5 bases each). This CDR3 is 13 amino acids long. Trimming removed 6 bases at V and 9 bases at J, with 18 bases between. Per the germline V gene, CDR1 is DFQATT and CDR2 is SNEGSKA (reference sequence).

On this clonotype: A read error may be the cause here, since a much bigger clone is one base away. The CDR3 DNA is TGCGCCAGCAGCTTGGCCCCGGGACAGGGGCACTCTGGGGTCAACGTCCTGACTTTC. It specifies CASSLAPGQGHSGVNVLTF. V usage is TRBV5-1 and J usage is TRBJ2-6; the match to TRBD1 covers 10 bases. Germline CDR1 and CDR2: SGHRS and YFSETQ. The CDR3 runs 19 residues. Supplemented by reference TRBV5-1 and TRBJ2-6, the full variable domain reads KAGVTQTPRYLIKTRGQQVTLSCSPISGHRSVSWYQQTPGQGLQFLFEYFSETQRNKGNFPGRFSGRQFSNSRSEMNVSTLELGDSALYLCASSLAPGQGHSGVNVLTFGAGSRLTVL.

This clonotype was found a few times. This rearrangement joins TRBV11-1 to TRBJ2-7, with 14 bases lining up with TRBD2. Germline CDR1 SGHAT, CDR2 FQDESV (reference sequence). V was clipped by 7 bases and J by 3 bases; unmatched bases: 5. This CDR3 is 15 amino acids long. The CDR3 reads CASTLGTSGSYEQYF. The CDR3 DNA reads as TGTGCCAGCACCCTCGGGACTAGCGGGAGCTACGAGCAGTACTTC.

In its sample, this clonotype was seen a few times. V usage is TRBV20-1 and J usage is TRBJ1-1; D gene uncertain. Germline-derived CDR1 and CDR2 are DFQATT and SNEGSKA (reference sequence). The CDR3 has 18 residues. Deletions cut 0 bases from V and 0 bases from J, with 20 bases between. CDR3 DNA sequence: TGCAGTGCTAGAGATCGGTACAGCCTGTGGAACGTGAACACTGAAGCTTTCTTT. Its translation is CSARDRYSLWNVNTEAFF.